This is a list of T cell receptor beta chains from one sample in a study of blood T cell repertoires in COVID-19. Profiling relied on immunoSEQ multiplex PCR, and the TCRdb table lists in-frame clones only, not all of them. Among roughly 240,000 clones listed, approximately 83% were seen once. Sequencing used PBMCs or T cells enriched from blood (not recorded which). These receptors were collected from a woman aged 40 to 50 who had been exposed to COVID-19. Both conserved end residues are part of each CDR3. Fields, in order: CDR3 protein, CDR3 DNA, CDR3 length, J gene, clone size, D gene, V gene. A D gene is named only where the DNA matches it firmly. Size is omitted from some rows. Given values are once, few, many or a class for expanded clones.

CDR3 protein: CASSPLSGYEQYF
CDR3 DNA: TGTGCCAGCAGTCCCCTCAGTGGCTACGAGCAGTACTTC
CDR3 length: 13
J gene: TRBJ2-7
clone size: NA
D gene: NA
V gene: TRBV12-3/TRBV12-4

CDR3 protein: CASSLDPGSQETQYF
CDR3 DNA: TGCGCCAGCAGCTTGGACCCGGGTAGCCAAGAGACCCAGTACTTC
CDR3 length: 15
J gene: TRBJ2-5
clone size: NA
D gene: NA
V gene: TRBV5-1

CDR3 protein: CASSWGGQNEQFF
CDR3 DNA: TGTGCCAGCAGCTGGGGGGGCCAAAATGAGCAGTTCTTC
CDR3 length: 13
J gene: TRBJ2-1
clone size: NA
D gene: NA
V gene: TRBV7-2

CDR3 protein: CASSLKYSLNTEAFF
CDR3 DNA: TGTGCCAGCAGCTTAAAGTACAGCTTGAACACTGAAGCTTTCTTT
CDR3 length: 15
J gene: TRBJ1-1
clone size: NA
D gene: NA
V gene: TRBV7-3

CDR3 protein: CATQAGGSTDTQYF
CDR3 DNA: TGTGCCACCCAAGCGGGGGGCAGCACAGATACGCAGTATTTT
CDR3 length: 14
J gene: TRBJ2-3
clone size: NA
D gene: TRBD2
V gene: TRBV7-3

CDR3 protein: CASSRPEAHTIYF
CDR3 DNA: TGTGCCAGCAGTCGCCCCGAAGCACACACCATATATTTT
CDR3 length: 13
J gene: TRBJ1-3
clone size: NA
D gene: NA
V gene: TRBV28

CDR3 protein: CASREAGVGPTNEKLFF
CDR3 DNA: TGTGCCAGCAGGGAGGCCGGTGTGGGTCCAACTAATGAAAAACTGTTTTTT
CDR3 length: 17
J gene: TRBJ1-4
clone size: few
D gene: NA
V gene: TRBV28

CDR3 protein: CASSYNKGRSGYTF
CDR3 DNA: TGTGCCAGCAGTTATAACAAGGGGCGGTCTGGCTACACCTTC
CDR3 length: 14
J gene: TRBJ1-2
clone size: NA
D gene: NA
V gene: TRBV6-5

CDR3 protein: CASSLYSNSPLHF
CDR3 DNA: TGTGCCAGCAGCCTTTACTCTAATTCACCCCTCCACTTT
CDR3 length: 13
J gene: TRBJ1-6
clone size: NA
D gene: NA
V gene: TRBV12-3/TRBV12-4

CDR3 protein: CASRGQGYNQPQHF
CDR3 DNA: TGTGCCAGCAGGGGACAGGGGTATAATCAGCCCCAGCATTTT
CDR3 length: 14
J gene: TRBJ1-5
clone size: NA
D gene: TRBD1
V gene: TRBV27

CDR3 protein: CASSPTGGQPQHF
CDR3 DNA: TGTGCCAGCAGTCCCACGGGAGGACAGCCCCAGCATTTT
CDR3 length: 13
J gene: TRBJ1-5
clone size: NA
D gene: NA
V gene: TRBV28

CDR3 protein: CATGRENNQPQHF
CDR3 DNA: TGTGCCACCGGACGGGAAAACAATCAGCCCCAGCATTTT
CDR3 length: 13
J gene: TRBJ1-5
clone size: NA
D gene: NA
V gene: TRBV2

CDR3 protein: CASSLSRDSNSNQPQHF
CDR3 DNA: TGTGCCAGCAGCTTAAGTAGGGACAGCAATAGCAATCAGCCCCAGCATTTT
CDR3 length: 17
J gene: TRBJ1-5
clone size: NA
D gene: TRBD1
V gene: TRBV13

CDR3 protein: CASSPNHRGWGYGYTF
CDR3 DNA: TGTGCCAGTAGTCCAAACCACAGGGGTTGGGGCTATGGCTACACCTTC
CDR3 length: 16
J gene: TRBJ1-2
clone size: NA
D gene: TRBD1
V gene: TRBV19

CDR3 protein: CASSLRGGLYEQYF
CDR3 DNA: TGTGCCAGCAGTCTGCGGGGGGGCCTCTACGAGCAGTACTTC
CDR3 length: 14
J gene: TRBJ2-7
clone size: NA
D gene: TRBD2
V gene: TRBV2

CDR3 protein: CASSRDRIYGYTF
CDR3 DNA: TGTGCCAGCAGCCGGGACAGGATCTATGGCTACACCTTC
CDR3 length: 13
J gene: TRBJ1-2
clone size: NA
D gene: TRBD1
V gene: TRBV5-4

CDR3 protein: CASSSQGDQPQHF
CDR3 DNA: TGTGCCAGTAGTAGCCAGGGCGATCAGCCCCAGCATTTT
CDR3 length: 13
J gene: TRBJ1-5
clone size: NA
D gene: NA
V gene: TRBV19

CDR3 protein: CASSIGGDPGELFF
CDR3 DNA: TGTGCCAGTAGTATAGGAGGTGACCCCGGGGAGCTGTTTTTT
CDR3 length: 14
J gene: TRBJ2-2
clone size: few
D gene: NA
V gene: TRBV19

CDR3 protein: CASSSGRTGYQPQHF
CDR3 DNA: TGTGCCAGCAGCTCGGGGAGGACAGGGTATCAGCCCCAGCATTTT
CDR3 length: 15
J gene: TRBJ1-5
clone size: NA
D gene: TRBD1
V gene: TRBV13

CDR3 protein: CASSFGTSGGASDTQYF
CDR3 DNA: TGTGCCAGCAGCTTCGGGACTAGCGGGGGGGCCTCAGATACGCAGTATTTT
CDR3 length: 17
J gene: TRBJ2-3
clone size: NA
D gene: TRBD2
V gene: TRBV11-3